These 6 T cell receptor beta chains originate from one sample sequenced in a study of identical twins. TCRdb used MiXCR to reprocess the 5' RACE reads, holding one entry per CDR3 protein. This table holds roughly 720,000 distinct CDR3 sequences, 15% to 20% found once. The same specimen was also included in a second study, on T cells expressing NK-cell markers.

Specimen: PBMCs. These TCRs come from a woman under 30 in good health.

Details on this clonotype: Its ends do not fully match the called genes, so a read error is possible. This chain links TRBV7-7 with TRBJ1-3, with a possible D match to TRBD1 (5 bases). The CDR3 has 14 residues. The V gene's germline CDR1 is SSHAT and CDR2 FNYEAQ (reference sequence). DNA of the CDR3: TGTGCTAGCAGCCAGGGTTACTCTGGAAACACCATATATTTT. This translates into CASSQGYSGNTIYF.

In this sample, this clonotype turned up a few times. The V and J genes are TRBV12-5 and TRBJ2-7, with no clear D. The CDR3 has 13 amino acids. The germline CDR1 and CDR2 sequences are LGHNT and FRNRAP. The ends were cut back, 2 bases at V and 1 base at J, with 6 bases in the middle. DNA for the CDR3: TGTGCTAGTGGTTTGCACGTTTCCTACGAGCAGTACTTC. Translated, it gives CASGLHVSYEQYF.

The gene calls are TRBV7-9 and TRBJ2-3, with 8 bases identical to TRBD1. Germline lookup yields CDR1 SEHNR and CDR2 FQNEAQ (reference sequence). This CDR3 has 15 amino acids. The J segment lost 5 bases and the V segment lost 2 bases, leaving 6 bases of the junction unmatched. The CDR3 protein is CASSLRDRSIDTQYF. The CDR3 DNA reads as TGTGCCAGCAGCTTAAGGGACAGGTCGATAGATACGCAGTATTTT.

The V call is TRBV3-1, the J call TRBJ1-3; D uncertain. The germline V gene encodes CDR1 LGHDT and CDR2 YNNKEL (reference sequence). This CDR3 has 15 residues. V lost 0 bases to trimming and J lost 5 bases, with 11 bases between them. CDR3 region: CASSQEGPKRNTIYF. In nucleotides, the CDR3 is TGTGCCAGCAGCCAAGAGGGCCCGAAGAGAAACACCATATATTTT.

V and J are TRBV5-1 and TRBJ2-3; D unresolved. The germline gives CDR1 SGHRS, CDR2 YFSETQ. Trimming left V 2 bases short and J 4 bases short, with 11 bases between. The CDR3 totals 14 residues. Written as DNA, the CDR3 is TGCGCCAGCAGCTTCTATTTCGGCGCAGATACGCAGTATTTT. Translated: CASSFYFGADTQYF. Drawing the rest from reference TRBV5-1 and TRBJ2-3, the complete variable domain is KAGVTQTPRYLIKTRGQQVTLSCSPISGHRSVSWYQQTPGQGLQFLFEYFSETQRNKGNFPGRFSGRQFSNSRSEMNVSTLELGDSALYLCASSFYFGADTQYFGPGTRLTVL.

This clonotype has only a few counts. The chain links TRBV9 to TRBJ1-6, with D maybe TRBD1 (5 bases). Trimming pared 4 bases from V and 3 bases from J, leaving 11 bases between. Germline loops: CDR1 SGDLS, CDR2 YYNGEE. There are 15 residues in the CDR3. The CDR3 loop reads CASSHGDGYNSPLHF. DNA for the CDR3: TGTGCCAGCAGCCACGGGGACGGCTATAATTCACCCCTCCACTTT. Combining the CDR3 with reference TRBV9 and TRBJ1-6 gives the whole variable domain DSGVTQTPKHLITATGQRVTLRCSPRSGDLSVYWYQQSLDQGLQFLIQYYNGEERAKGNILERFSAQQFPDLHSELNLSSLELGDSALYFCASSHGDGYNSPLHFGNGTRLTVT.